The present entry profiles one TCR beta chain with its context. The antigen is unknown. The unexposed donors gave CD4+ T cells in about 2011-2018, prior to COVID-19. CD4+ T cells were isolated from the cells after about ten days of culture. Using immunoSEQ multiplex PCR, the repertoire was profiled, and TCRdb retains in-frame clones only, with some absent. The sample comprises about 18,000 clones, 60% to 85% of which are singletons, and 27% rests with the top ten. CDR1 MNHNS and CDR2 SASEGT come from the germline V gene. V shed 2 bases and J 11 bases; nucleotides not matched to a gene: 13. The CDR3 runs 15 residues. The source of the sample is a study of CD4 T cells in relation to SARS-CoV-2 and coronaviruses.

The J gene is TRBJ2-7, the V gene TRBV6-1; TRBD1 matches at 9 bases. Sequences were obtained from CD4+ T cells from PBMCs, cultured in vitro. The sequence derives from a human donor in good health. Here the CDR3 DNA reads TGTGCCAGCAGTGAACCGGGACAGGGTTTCCAGCTCGAGTACTTC. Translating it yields CASSEPGQGFQLEYF.